This T cell receptor (beta chain) appears in the sequencing data of a study of low-dose radiotherapy and immunotherapy resistance in tumors. Amplification, which lasted 20 to 25 PCR cycles, used a constant-region primer and V-primer adapter to amplify TCRs. Each CDR3 protein is one row after TCRdb ran MiXCR on the reads. In the table there are tens of thousands of distinct CDR3 sequences, 12% of which are singletons. This clonotype was seen ten or more times. Time point described: before trial treatment. This CDR3 has 15 amino acids. Germline trimming cut 5 bases from V and 4 bases from J; bases unmatched to any gene: 9.

This clonotype was sampled from a female donor with ovarian cancer. The rearrangement uses TRBV12-3 or TRBV12-4 and TRBJ2-7; 9 nucleotides align to TRBD1. The sample consisted of PBMCs, taken before treatment. The CDR3 DNA is TGTGCCAGCAGTCCGGGGACAGGGTCGGGGTACGAGCAGTACTTC. Translating it yields CASSPGTGSGYEQYF.